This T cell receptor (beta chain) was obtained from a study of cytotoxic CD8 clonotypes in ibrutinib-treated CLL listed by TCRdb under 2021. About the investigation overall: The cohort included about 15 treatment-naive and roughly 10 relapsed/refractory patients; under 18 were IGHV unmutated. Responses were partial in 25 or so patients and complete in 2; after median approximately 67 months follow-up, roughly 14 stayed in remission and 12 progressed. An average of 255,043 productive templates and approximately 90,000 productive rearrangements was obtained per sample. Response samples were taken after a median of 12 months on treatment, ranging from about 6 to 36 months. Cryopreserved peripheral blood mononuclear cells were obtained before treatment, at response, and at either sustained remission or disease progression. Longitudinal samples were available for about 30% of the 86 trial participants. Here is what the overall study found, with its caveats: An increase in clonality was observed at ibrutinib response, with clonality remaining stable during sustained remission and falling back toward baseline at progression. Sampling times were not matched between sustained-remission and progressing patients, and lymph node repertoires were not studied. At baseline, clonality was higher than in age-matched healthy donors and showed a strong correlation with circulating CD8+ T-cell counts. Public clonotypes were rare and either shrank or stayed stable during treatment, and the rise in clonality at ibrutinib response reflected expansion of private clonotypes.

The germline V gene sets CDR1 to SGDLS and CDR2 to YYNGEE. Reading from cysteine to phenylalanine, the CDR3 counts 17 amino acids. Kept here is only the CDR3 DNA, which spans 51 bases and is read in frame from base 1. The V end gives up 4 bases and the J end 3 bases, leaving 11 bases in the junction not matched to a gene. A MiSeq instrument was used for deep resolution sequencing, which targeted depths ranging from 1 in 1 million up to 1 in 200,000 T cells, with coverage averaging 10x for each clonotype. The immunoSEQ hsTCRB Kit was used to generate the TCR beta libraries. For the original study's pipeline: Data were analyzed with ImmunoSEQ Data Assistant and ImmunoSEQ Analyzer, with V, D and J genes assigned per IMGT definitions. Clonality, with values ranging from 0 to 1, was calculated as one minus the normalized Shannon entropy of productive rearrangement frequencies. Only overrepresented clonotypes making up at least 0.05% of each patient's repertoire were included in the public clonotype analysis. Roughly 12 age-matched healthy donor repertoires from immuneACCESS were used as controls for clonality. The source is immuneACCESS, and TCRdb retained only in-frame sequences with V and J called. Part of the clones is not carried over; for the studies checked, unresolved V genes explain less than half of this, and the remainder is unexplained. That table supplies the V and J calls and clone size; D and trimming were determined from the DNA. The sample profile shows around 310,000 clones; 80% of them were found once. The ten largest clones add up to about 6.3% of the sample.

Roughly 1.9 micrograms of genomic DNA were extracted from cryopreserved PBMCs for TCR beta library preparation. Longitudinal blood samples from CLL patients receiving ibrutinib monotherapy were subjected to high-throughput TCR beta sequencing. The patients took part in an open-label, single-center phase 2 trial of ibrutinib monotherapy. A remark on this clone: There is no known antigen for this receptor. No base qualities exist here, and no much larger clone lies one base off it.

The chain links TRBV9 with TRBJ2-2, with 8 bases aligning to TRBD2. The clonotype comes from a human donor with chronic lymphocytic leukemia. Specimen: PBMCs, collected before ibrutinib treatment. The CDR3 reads CASSPRPSGSHTGELFF. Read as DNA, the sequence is TGTGCCAGCAGCCCACGCCCCAGCGGGAGCCACACCGGGGAGCTGTTTTTT.